The 30 T cell receptor beta chains below come from one sample, sequenced in a study of OX40 agonist ivuxolimab in advanced cancers. TCRdb keeps only in-frame clones here, not all; method: immunoSEQ multiplex PCR. Of some 86,000 clones in the sample, 90% were seen once. Sequences were derived from CD4+ or CD8+ T cells sorted from blood, sampled in a trial of the OX40 agonist ivuxolimab. The receptors stem from an adult with an advanced solid tumor such as melanoma, head and neck, liver or kidney cancer.

The chain joins TRBV5-1 to TRBJ2-5; 7 nucleotides align to TRBD2. Germline-derived CDR1 and CDR2 are SGHRS and YFSETQ. V gave up 4 bases and J gave up 2 bases; unmatched junction bases: 8. CDR3 length: 15 residues. The CDR3 loop is CASSRVAGVQETQYF. The CDR3 nucleotides are TGCGCCAGCAGCCGAGTAGCGGGTGTACAAGAGACCCAGTACTTC.

The genes are TRBV5-1 and TRBJ2-2; D uncertain. The germline V gene encodes CDR1 SGHRS and CDR2 YFSETQ. The CDR3 has 15 amino acids. Trimming pared 0 bases from V and 3 bases from J, leaving 9 bases between. In DNA, the CDR3 is TGCGCCAGCAGCTTGGAAAGGCCGGACACCGGGGAGCTGTTTTTT. As protein: CASSLERPDTGELFF.

V gene TRBV10-3 combines with J gene TRBJ2-5; 15 bases map to TRBD2. J was trimmed by 5 bases and V by 4 bases; bases with no gene match: 2. The CDR3 is 15 amino acids. The germline gives CDR1 ENHRY, CDR2 SYGVKD. The CDR3 nucleotides read TGTGCCATCAGTGGGACTAGCGGGGGGGTGGAGACCCAGTACTTC. Translating it yields CAISGTSGGVETQYF.

This chain links TRBV2 with TRBJ1-2; maybe TRBD1 (5 bases). Trimming took 7 bases from V and 0 from J, leaving 9 bases between them. This CDR3 comprises 13 residues. The germline gives CDR1 SNHLY, CDR2 FYNNEI. The CDR3 region has the DNA TGTGCCAGCAAAGCAGGGACTAACTATGGCTACACCTTC. Amino acid sequence: CASKAGTNYGYTF. The variable domain in full, completed from reference TRBV2 and TRBJ1-2, reads EPEVTQTPSHQVTQMGQEVILRCVPISNHLYFYWYRQILGQKVEFLVSFYNNEISEKSEIFDDQFSVERPDGSNFTLKIRSTKLEDSAMYFCASKAGTNYGYTFGSGTRLTVV.

The chain is built from TRBV7-9 and TRBJ2-2; TRBD1 matches at 8 bases. The CDR3 sequence is 15 residues long. V lost 6 bases to trimming and J lost 6 bases; unmatched junction nucleotides: 9. Germline CDR1 is SEHNR and CDR2 is FQNEAQ (reference sequence). The CDR3: CASSRSGGRSGELFF. The DNA of the CDR3 is TGTGCCAGCAGTCGCTCAGGGGGCAGGTCCGGGGAGCTGTTTTTT.

The chain is built from TRBV5-4 and TRBJ2-1, with TRBD2 matching 11 bases. CDR3 length equals 16 residues. Germline V gene lookup returns CDR1 SGHNT and CDR2 YYREEE (reference sequence). J lost 7 bases, V lost 4 bases, and 10 bases had no gene match. CDR3 coding DNA: TGTGCCAGCAGCCCTCCGGGACTAGCGGTCTGGAATGAGCAGTTCTTC. As protein: CASSPPGLAVWNEQFF.

V usage is TRBV5-6 and J usage is TRBJ2-2; D is ambiguous. CDR1 is SGHDT, CDR2 YYEEEE, per germline. V gave up 2 bases and J gave up 5 bases, with 10 bases separating them. CDR3 length equals 14 residues. The CDR3 sequence is CASSFRSPTGELFF. In DNA, the CDR3 is TGTGCCAGCAGCTTTAGAAGCCCGACCGGGGAGCTGTTTTTT.

The CDR3 sequence: CASSEPPNGRNTEAFF. CDR3 nucleotide sequence: TGTGCCAGCAGTGAACCACCGAACGGCCGGAACACTGAAGCTTTCTTT. V is TRBV6-1 and J is TRBJ1-1; no clear D. Germline V CDR1 and CDR2: MNHNS, SASEGT. Trimming stripped 2 bases from V and 1 base from J, with 14 bases between. The CDR3 is 16 amino acids.

The rearrangement links TRBV5-4 to TRBJ1-3; D call uncertain. CDR1 is SGHNT, CDR2 YYREEE, per germline (reference sequence). This CDR3 contains 16 residues. Trimming took 0 bases from V and 1 from J, leaving 11 bases between them. The CDR3 DNA reads TGTGCCAGCAGCTTGGACGGCGGAGTGTCTGGAAACACCATATATTTT. Protein sequence: CASSLDGGVSGNTIYF.

V and J are TRBV19 and TRBJ2-1, with 11 bases lining up with TRBD1. Germline values: CDR1 LNHDA, CDR2 SQIVND (reference sequence). Trimming at V came to 5 bases and at J to 8 bases, leaving 5 bases not matched to a gene. The CDR3 has 14 residues. Here the CDR3 DNA reads TGTGCCAGTAGTCGGACAGGGGGCTTGGATGAGCAGTTCTTC. This gives the protein CASSRTGGLDEQFF.

The chain joins TRBV13 to TRBJ2-3, with D perhaps TRBD2 (7 bases). V was cut by 0 bases and J by 3 bases, with 16 bases left in between. The CDR3 spans 17 residues. Germline V gene lookup returns CDR1 PRHDT and CDR2 FYEKMQ (reference sequence). CDR3 region: CASSLGPWGGGTDTQYF. The CDR3 bases are TGTGCCAGCAGCTTAGGCCCATGGGGGGGCGGGACAGATACGCAGTATTTT.

This sequence joins TRBV27 and TRBJ2-1, with 10 bases fitting TRBD2. Germline CDR1 and CDR2: MNHEY and SMNVEV (reference sequence). V shed 3 bases, J shed 3 bases, and the junction held 8 bases outside the gene matches. The CDR3 runs to 17 residues. In DNA, the CDR3 is TGTGCCAGCAGTTTGGTGCCTAGCGGGGGCCTCTACAATGAGCAGTTCTTC. It encodes CASSLVPSGGLYNEQFF.

The chain combines TRBV6-1 with TRBJ1-1, with D possibly matching TRBD1 (6 bases). Trimming took 4 bases from V and 9 from J, leaving 9 bases between them. This CDR3 is built from 11 residues. CDR1 is MNHNS and CDR2 is SASEGT in the germline V gene. The CDR3 DNA reads TGTGCCAGCAGTGCCGGGACACAAGCTTTCTTT. It is translated as CASSAGTQAFF.

The chain combines TRBV7-9 with TRBJ1-3; 11 positions match TRBD1. Per the germline V gene, CDR1 is SEHNR and CDR2 is FQNEAQ (reference sequence). Trimming cost V 6 bases and J 0 bases; bases outside gene matches: 7. This CDR3 has 17 residues. DNA of the CDR3: TGTGCCAGCAGAAATACCGGGACAGGGGGCTCTGGAAACACCATATATTTT. As protein: CASRNTGTGGSGNTIYF. The full variable domain, completed using reference TRBV7-9 and TRBJ1-3, is DTGVSQNPRHKITKRGQNVTFRCDPISEHNRLYWYRQTLGQGPEFLTYFQNEAQLEKSRLLSDRFSAERPKGSFSTLEIQRTEQGDSAMYLCASRNTGTGGSGNTIYFGEGSWLTVV.

The V call is TRBV12-5, the J call TRBJ1-1; D remains ambiguous. V was shortened by 6 bases and J by 7 bases, with 24 bases between the two germline ends. Germline assignment: CDR1 LGHNT and CDR2 FRNRAP. The CDR3 length is 16 residues. In DNA form, the CDR3 reads TGTGCTAGTGGGCCCCGACCCCCCAGGTTCCACCTTGAAGCTTTCTTT. This encodes CASGPRPPRFHLEAFF.

V is TRBV6-1 and J is TRBJ1-5, with D possibly TRBD1 on 6 matching bases. This CDR3 spans 15 amino acids. CDR1 is MNHNS, CDR2 SASEGT, per germline. Deletions cut 5 bases from V and 7 bases from J, with 18 bases between. CDR3 sequence: CASSRTRGLNQPQHF. The CDR3 DNA sequence: TGTGCCAGCAGTCGAACAAGGGGGTTGAACCAGCCCCAGCATTTT.

This chain joins TRBV28 and TRBJ1-1, with a tentative D call TRBD1 (5 bases). V was trimmed by 7 bases and J by 4 bases, leaving 16 bases between them. The CDR3 runs 14 residues. The germline V gene encodes CDR1 MDHEN and CDR2 SYDVKM. In nucleotides, the CDR3 is TGTGCCAGCACTCAAGCCGGGGGTAGCACTGAAGCTTTCTTT. This codes for CASTQAGGSTEAFF.

The V and J genes are TRBV15 and TRBJ1-1, with TRBD1 matching 8 bases. Germline V gene lookup returns CDR1 LNHNV and CDR2 YYDKDF (reference sequence). Trimming at V came to 3 bases and at J to 1 base, leaving 1 base not matched to a gene. The CDR3 covers 14 residues. DNA for the CDR3: TGTGCCACCAGCAGGACAGGGGCGAACACTGAAGCTTTCTTT. Translating gives CATSRTGANTEAFF.

V and J are TRBV27 and TRBJ1-3; perhaps TRBD1 as D (5 bases). The CDR3 is 13 amino acids. Germline V gene sequence: CDR1 MNHEY, CDR2 SMNVEV (reference sequence). V lost 6 bases and J 3 bases, leaving 9 bases between the germline ends. For the CDR3, the DNA is TGTGCCAGCAGGGGGGGAGGTGGAAACACCATATATTTT. It is translated as CASRGGGGNTIYF.

This chain uses TRBV14 with TRBJ1-2; D not certain. The CDR3 totals 13 residues. Germline V lookup: CDR1 SGHDN, CDR2 FVKESK. Trimming took off 0 bases at V and 8 bases at J, with 10 bases between the two ends. CDR3 nucleotide sequence: TGTGCCAGCAGCCAAGACTACTTGATGGGCTACACCTTC. Protein: CASSQDYLMGYTF.

This rearrangement joins TRBV6-5 to TRBJ1-2, with 10 bases aligning to TRBD1. V was pared by 2 bases and J by 5 bases, with 5 bases of the junction left unmatched. Germline V gives CDR1 MNHEY, CDR2 SVGAGI. The CDR3 is 15 residues long. The CDR3 is CASSYDRDRGYGYTF. Written as DNA, the CDR3 is TGTGCCAGCAGTTACGACCGGGACAGGGGATATGGCTACACCTTC.

This clone was seen a handful of times. This sequence joins TRBV19 and TRBJ1-1; the match to TRBD1 covers 7 bases. After removal of 6 bases from V and 0 bases from J, the junction contained 7 bases not matched to a gene. CDR3 length: 15 amino acids. The germline V gene encodes CDR1 LNHDA and CDR2 SQIVND (reference sequence). The CDR3 nucleotides are TGTGCCAGTAGGCCGGGACAGCACATGAACACTGAAGCTTTCTTT. Translation: CASRPGQHMNTEAFF.

This clone occurred once. This sequence joins TRBV5-6 and TRBJ1-2; D gene ambiguous. The length of the CDR3 is 14 residues. Trimming shortened V by 3 bases and J by 4 bases, and 13 bases separated the two germline ends. Germline V gene data show CDR1 as SGHDT and CDR2 as YYEEEE. In nucleotides, the CDR3 is TGTGCCAGCAGCTGGCCGGGAGCTACCTATGGCTACACCTTC. This codes for CASSWPGATYGYTF.

This clone showed up just a few times. V is TRBV30 and J is TRBJ2-3, with D hard to call. The CDR3 runs 14 residues. V was clipped by 1 base and J by 0 bases, with 8 bases between them. Looked up from germline, CDR1 is GTSNPN and CDR2 is SVGIG (reference sequence). For the CDR3, the DNA is TGTGCCTGGAGTGGTCTATCTAGCACAGATACGCAGTATTTT. Protein sequence: CAWSGLSSTDTQYF.

The chain recombines TRBV28 with TRBJ2-3; TRBD1 is a possible D gene (5 bases). This CDR3 is built from 14 residues. Germline V CDR1 and CDR2: MDHEN, SYDVKM. With 5 bases removed from V and 4 bases from J, the gap between germline ends came to 13 bases. The CDR3 bases are TGTGCCAGCAGTATGCAGGGTGGTGCAGATACGCAGTATTTT. Encoded protein: CASSMQGGADTQYF.

The chain joins TRBV7-9 to TRBJ1-2; D is possibly TRBD1 (5 bases). The ends were cut back, 5 bases at V and 1 base at J, with 8 bases in the middle. CDR1 SEHNR and CDR2 FQNEAQ come from the germline V gene (reference sequence). This CDR3 is 13 amino acids long. CDR3 loop: CASSLRDNYGYTF. Written as DNA, the CDR3 is TGTGCCAGCAGCCTCAGGGATAACTATGGCTACACCTTC.

The chain couples TRBV2 to TRBJ2-7; D not resolved. The V gene's germline CDR1 is SNHLY and CDR2 FYNNEI. CDR3 size: 11 residues. V shed 7 bases and J shed 4 bases, with 8 bases lying between them. The CDR3 protein is CASTAEYEQYF. In DNA, the CDR3 is TGTGCCAGCACTGCAGAGTACGAGCAGTACTTC.

This chain links TRBV6-4 with TRBJ1-1; 8 positions match TRBD1. Trimming took 5 bases from V and 3 from J; bases not matched to a gene: 11. CDR3 size: 16 residues. Germline values: CDR1 MRHNA, CDR2 SNTAGT. This CDR3 reads CASSPRQGSFYTEAFF. CDR3 in DNA: TGTGCCAGCAGTCCTCGACAGGGGTCCTTTTACACTGAAGCTTTCTTT.

The rearrangement uses TRBV13 and TRBJ1-2; 7 nucleotides line up with TRBD1. The CDR3 length is 13 residues. V gave up 5 bases and J gave up 3 bases; unmatched junction bases: 3. Per germline, CDR1 PRHDT and CDR2 FYEKMQ (reference sequence). The CDR3 DNA reads as TGTGCCAGCAGCATCGGACAGGACTATGGCTACACCTTC. Translating gives CASSIGQDYGYTF.

This rearrangement joins TRBV6-1 to TRBJ1-3; D might be TRBD1 (6 bases). The CDR3 is made up of 15 amino acids. Trimming removed 2 bases from V and 3 bases from J, with 11 bases in between. Germline CDR1 is MNHNS and CDR2 is SASEGT. The CDR3 DNA sequence: TGTGCCAGCAGTGAAATGGCAGGGGTTGGAAACACCATATATTTT. This encodes CASSEMAGVGNTIYF.